The 30 T cell receptor beta chains in this list originate from one sample, sequenced in a study of tumour-infiltrating T cells in Burkitt lymphoma. The table came from immunoSEQ multiplex PCR; TCRdb's copy has only in-frame clones and leaves some out. The top ten clones hold 1.4% to 1.5% of a sample with 13,000 or so clones, about 85% of them seen once. The sequenced sample consisted of tumor tissue. The receptors stem from a human donor with diffuse large B-cell lymphoma.

The chain links TRBV29-1 to TRBJ1-5; weak D call: TRBD1 (5 bases). The V end lost 1 base, the J end lost 3 bases, and 10 bases lay between the germline ends. The CDR3 has 14 residues. Germline V gene sequence: CDR1 SQVTM, CDR2 ANQGSEA. CDR3 protein: CSVEGPGTNQPQHF. CDR3 nucleotides: TGCAGCGTTGAAGGGCCGGGGACCAATCAGCCCCAGCATTTT.

This chain uses TRBV5-6 with TRBJ2-7; no clear D gene. The CDR3 extends over 15 amino acids. Germline lookup yields CDR1 SGHDT and CDR2 YYEEEE. Trimming cost V 0 bases and J 5 bases, with 15 bases left between them. The CDR3 coding sequence is TGTGCCAGCAGCTTGGAGCTAGTCCCTACGGACGAGCAGTACTTC. Its protein product is CASSLELVPTDEQYF.

This CDR3 is CASSRDSYAEGYTF. CDR3 nucleotide sequence: TGTGCCAGCAGCAGGGACAGTTATGCGGAAGGCTACACCTTC. The chain employs TRBV2 and TRBJ1-2, with TRBD1 identical over 7 bases. This CDR3 region has 14 residues. Trimming cost V 6 bases and J 8 bases; bases outside gene matches: 12. From germline, CDR1 is SNHLY and CDR2 FYNNEI.

Points on this clone: Relative to the germline gene, one junction end is altered; a read error may explain this. The J gene is TRBJ1-4, the V gene TRBV9; D is possibly TRBD1 (6 bases). This CDR3 has 16 residues. Germline V gives CDR1 SGDLS, CDR2 YYNGEE. The CDR3 DNA reads TGTGCCACCCCCCCCCGACGGGGGGCAACGAATGAAAAACTGTTTTTT. As protein: CATPPRRGATNEKLFF.

This clone was counted a single time. The chain links TRBV21-1 to TRBJ2-3; TRBD2 was called by the table and not checked on the DNA. TRBV21-1 represents a pseudogene. The CDR3 is 15 residues long. This CDR3 reads CASSLNSGSTDTQYF. The CDR3 DNA follows: TGTGCCAGCAGTCTAAATAGCGGGAGCACAGATACGCAGTATTTT.

The V and J genes are TRBV5-1 and TRBJ2-1; 11 bases agree with TRBD1. Trimming cost V 0 bases and J 8 bases; bases outside gene matches: 1. The germline V gene encodes CDR1 SGHRS and CDR2 YFSETQ. CDR3 length: 14 residues. The CDR3 reads CASSLGDRGDEQFF. The CDR3 DNA reads TGCGCCAGCAGCTTGGGGGACAGGGGGGATGAGCAGTTCTTC. Based on the CDR3 plus reference TRBV5-1 and TRBJ2-1, the full variable domain is KAGVTQTPRYLIKTRGQQVTLSCSPISGHRSVSWYQQTPGQGLQFLFEYFSETQRNKGNFPGRFSGRQFSNSRSEMNVSTLELGDSALYLCASSLGDRGDEQFFGPGTRLTVL.

The chain has TRBV29-1 and TRBJ1-1; tentatively, D is TRBD1 (5 bases). With 3 bases removed from V and 6 bases from J, the gap between germline ends came to 14 bases. Looked up from germline, CDR1 is SQVTM and CDR2 is ANQGSEA. The CDR3 loop spans 13 amino acids. The CDR3 protein is CSVEGTGVAEAFF. CDR3 nucleotide sequence: TGCAGCGTTGAGGGCACGGGGGTCGCTGAAGCTTTCTTT.

CDR3 region: CASSRTGNTEAFF. The DNA of the CDR3 is TGTGCCAGCAGCAGGACAGGAAACACTGAAGCTTTCTTT. The genes are TRBV6-1 and TRBJ1-1; 7 bases match TRBD1. The CDR3 is 13 amino acids. Germline CDR1 reads MNHNS; CDR2 reads SASEGT. V lost 6 bases to trimming and J lost 2 bases; unmatched junction nucleotides: 3.

This chain uses TRBV7-2 with TRBJ2-3, with D unresolved. Per germline, CDR1 SGHTA and CDR2 FQGNSA. The V end was cut by 5 bases, the J end by 4 bases, with 13 bases between. The length of the CDR3 is 14 residues. CDR3 protein: CASSPTRLSDTQYF. In DNA form, the CDR3 reads TGTGCCAGCAGCCCCACGAGGTTGTCAGATACGCAGTATTTT.

The V call is TRBV7-9, the J call TRBJ2-1; the match to TRBD2 covers 12 bases. Trimming cost V 4 bases and J 8 bases; bases outside gene matches: 6. CDR3 length: 15 amino acids. Per germline, CDR1 SEHNR and CDR2 FQNEAQ (reference sequence). In nucleotides, the CDR3 is TGTGCCAGCAGCTACCAGACTAGCGGGAGCGATGAGCAGTTCTTC. This codes for CASSYQTSGSDEQFF.

The gene calls are TRBV6-1 and TRBJ2-1; TRBD2 is a possible D gene (6 bases). CDR1 MNHNS and CDR2 SASEGT come from the germline V gene. The CDR3 loop spans 17 amino acids. The V and J ends lost 3 bases and 0 bases respectively, with 15 bases between them. CDR3 sequence: CASSEFVAASSYNEQFF. For the CDR3, the DNA is TGTGCCAGCAGTGAGTTTGTAGCGGCCAGCTCCTACAATGAGCAGTTCTTC.

This sequence joins TRBV5-1 and TRBJ1-4; maybe TRBD1 (5 bases). Trimming removed 5 bases from V and 8 bases from J, with 10 bases in between. The V gene's germline CDR1 is SGHRS and CDR2 YFSETQ. CDR3 length: 12 residues. The CDR3 DNA is TGCGCCAGCAGACGGGGACGGGAAAAACTGTTTTTT. As protein: CASRRGREKLFF.

The chain recombines TRBV5-6 with TRBJ1-4, with 7 bases fitting TRBD1. The CDR3 is 17 residues long. The germline V gene has CDR1 SGHDT and CDR2 YYEEEE. The trim removed 4 bases at V and 6 bases at J, leaving 15 bases unmatched. For the CDR3, the DNA is TGTGCCAGCAGCCCCTCATCTAACAGGGGACGGGATGAAAAACTGTTTTTT. Residues: CASSPSSNRGRDEKLFF.

This sequence joins TRBV27 and TRBJ2-1, with D possibly matching TRBD1 (6 bases). Trimming removed 1 base from V and 3 bases from J, with 10 bases in between. Germline V CDR1 and CDR2: MNHEY, SMNVEV (reference sequence). The CDR3 spans 15 residues. CDR3 sequence reads: CASSLFADSYNEQFF. CDR3 coding DNA: TGTGCCAGCAGTTTATTTGCGGACAGCTACAATGAGCAGTTCTTC.

The chain is built from TRBV4-3 and TRBJ1-2; no clear D. V lost 2 bases, J lost 4 bases, and 20 bases lay in between. The CDR3 has 17 residues. Germline V gives CDR1 LGHNA, CDR2 YSLEER. CDR3 bases: TGCGCCAGCAGCCAATATGAGGAGGGCCTGAACCTCTATGGCTACACCTTC. Protein sequence: CASSQYEEGLNLYGYTF.

The chain carries TRBV10-3 and TRBJ2-2; D may be TRBD1 or TRBD2 (5 bases each). Per germline, CDR1 ENHRY and CDR2 SYGVKD. CDR3 length: 16 residues. V was cut by 0 bases and J by 5 bases, with 13 bases left in between. CDR3 in amino acids: CAISESRAGKTGELFF. The CDR3 DNA sequence: TGTGCCATCAGTGAGTCGAGGGCAGGGAAGACCGGGGAGCTGTTTTTT.

V gene TRBV7-2 combines with J gene TRBJ2-1; D ambiguous. Germline V lookup: CDR1 SGHTA, CDR2 FQGNSA. There are 12 residues in the CDR3. Trimming took 4 bases from V and 6 from J, leaving 7 bases between them. The CDR3, as DNA: TGTGCCAGCAGCTCCATTTTCAATGAGCAGTTCTTC. Protein: CASSSIFNEQFF.

CDR3: CASRLAANYEQYF. The CDR3 nucleotides read TGTGCCAGCAGACTAGCGGCAAATTACGAGCAGTACTTC. The chain has TRBV6-5 and TRBJ2-7, with 8 bases matching TRBD2. V trimming: 6 bases; J trimming: 4 bases; junction bases outside the gene matches: 5. Germline CDR1 MNHEY, CDR2 SVGAGI. The CDR3 sequence is 13 residues long.

The CDR3 DNA reads TGCAGCGCCGCCGAACTGAACACTGAAGCTTTCTTT. Translation: CSAAELNTEAFF. The chain employs TRBV29-1 and TRBJ1-1; D not certain. Germline loops: CDR1 SQVTM, CDR2 ANQGSEA. V dropped 7 bases and J dropped 0 bases, with 9 bases sitting between them. The CDR3 is made up of 12 amino acids.

The genes are TRBV6-1 and TRBJ2-7; D unresolved. V was shortened by 4 bases and J by 3 bases, with 16 bases between the two germline ends. The CDR3 spans 15 residues. CDR1 and CDR2 from the germline V gene are MNHNS and SASEGT. CDR3 coding DNA: TGTGCCAGCAGTGCGGCAGGCTTGACCGTCTACGAGCAGTACTTC. Its protein is CASSAAGLTVYEQYF.

In this sample, this clone turned up a few times. The chain has TRBV20-1 and TRBJ2-7; D is undetermined. Trimming removed 5 bases from V and 4 bases from J, with 9 bases in between. Germline loops: CDR1 DFQATT, CDR2 SNEGSKA (reference sequence). This CDR3 region has 11 residues. CDR3: CSAADGYEQYF. As DNA, the CDR3 is TGCAGTGCTGCCGACGGTTACGAGCAGTACTTC.

The chain joins TRBV9 to TRBJ2-7; 10 positions match TRBD1. Germline CDR1 and CDR2: SGDLS and YYNGEE. V shed 3 bases and J 3 bases; nucleotides not matched to a gene: 6. This CDR3 spans 15 amino acids. The CDR3 sequence is CASSEGQGPFYEQYF. DNA of the CDR3: TGTGCCAGCAGCGAGGGACAGGGGCCCTTCTACGAGCAGTACTTC.

This clone was picked up a small number of times. The chain links TRBV14 to TRBJ1-1, with D perhaps TRBD1 (5 bases). The CDR3 covers 16 residues. Germline CDR1 SGHDN, CDR2 FVKESK. The germline V and J ends were trimmed by 0 bases and 5 bases, with 16 bases remaining between them. The CDR3 DNA reads TGTGCCAGCAGCCAAGAGGTCAGGGCCCCGTGGACTGAAGCTTTCTTT. It encodes CASSQEVRAPWTEAFF. The full variable domain, with the rest looked up from reference TRBV14 and TRBJ1-1, is EAGVTQFPSHSVIEKGQTVTLRCDPISGHDNLYWYRRVMGKEIKFLLHFVKESKQDESGMPNNRFLAERTGGTYSTLKVQPAELEDSGVYFCASSQEVRAPWTEAFFGQGTRLTVV.

The V and J genes are TRBV19 and TRBJ2-7, with TRBD1 matching 8 bases. CDR3 length: 13 amino acids. The V gene's germline CDR1 is LNHDA and CDR2 SQIVND (reference sequence). The trim removed 3 bases at V and 3 bases at J, leaving 1 base unmatched. The CDR3 nucleotides are TGTGCCAGTAGTATTGGACAGGGCTACGAGCAGTACTTC. Residues: CASSIGQGYEQYF. Full variable domain (remainder filled in from reference TRBV19 and TRBJ2-7): DGGITQSPKYLFRKEGQNVTLSCEQNLNHDAMYWYRQDPGQGLRLIYYSQIVNDFQKGDIAEGYSVSREKKESFPLTVTSAQKNPTAFYLCASSIGQGYEQYFGPGTRLTVT.

V and J are TRBV9 and TRBJ2-3, with D tentatively TRBD1 (5 bases). This CDR3 comprises 16 residues. Looked up from germline, CDR1 is SGDLS and CDR2 is YYNGEE. Trimming pared 0 bases from V and 1 base from J, leaving 12 bases between. The CDR3, as DNA: TGTGCCAGCAGCGTAGACTGGGGCCTGGGCACAGATACGCAGTATTTT. This codes for CASSVDWGLGTDTQYF.

The V and J genes are TRBV5-4 and TRBJ1-2; a possible D gene is TRBD1 (6 bases). The CDR3 length is 13 residues. CDR1 is SGHNT, CDR2 YYREEE, per germline (reference sequence). Trimming left V 2 bases short and J 4 bases short, with 9 bases between. As DNA, the CDR3 is TGTGCCAGCAGCTTAACAGGGCTCTATGGCTACACCTTC. Its translation: CASSLTGLYGYTF.

The chain recombines TRBV25-1 with TRBJ1-1, with a possible D match to TRBD1 (5 bases). This CDR3 is 15 amino acids long. V lost 2 bases and J 7 bases, leaving 17 bases between the germline ends. Germline lookup yields CDR1 MGHDK and CDR2 SYGVNS. DNA of the CDR3: TGTGCCAGCAGTGAAGATTTTTCAGGGCGCAGTGAAGCTTTCTTT. Translating gives CASSEDFSGRSEAFF.

This chain uses TRBV11-2 with TRBJ2-7, with 8 bases matching TRBD2. Germline lookup yields CDR1 SGHAT and CDR2 FQNNGV. The CDR3 spans 16 residues. V trimming: 5 bases; J trimming: 1 base; junction bases outside the gene matches: 10. CDR3 nucleotides: TGTGCCAGCAGCCCAGGGAACGGGAGGGTTTCCTACGAGCAGTACTTC. It encodes CASSPGNGRVSYEQYF.

For the CDR3, the DNA is TGTGCCAGCACCCTAGGGGGAAAGCGGGGTCCCCAAGAGACCCAGTACTTC. This translates into CASTLGGKRGPQETQYF. The chain carries TRBV13 and TRBJ2-5; D might be TRBD2 (7 bases). This CDR3 contains 17 residues. With 7 bases removed from V and 1 base from J, the gap between germline ends came to 22 bases. CDR1 PRHDT and CDR2 FYEKMQ come from the germline V gene (reference sequence).

This chain joins TRBV5-1 and TRBJ2-3; no clear D. Per the germline V gene, CDR1 is SGHRS and CDR2 is YFSETQ. The CDR3 is made up of 11 amino acids. V dropped 5 bases and J dropped 2 bases, with 3 bases sitting between them. The CDR3 region is CASSNTDTQYF. CDR3 coding DNA: TGCGCCAGCAGTAACACAGATACGCAGTATTTT. The full variable domain, in which reference TRBV5-1 and TRBJ2-3 provide the parts outside the CDR3, is KAGVTQTPRYLIKTRGQQVTLSCSPISGHRSVSWYQQTPGQGLQFLFEYFSETQRNKGNFPGRFSGRQFSNSRSEMNVSTLELGDSALYLCASSNTDTQYFGPGTRLTVL.